This T cell receptor beta chain came from a study of T cells in Graves' hyperthyroidism and ophthalmopathy. In the study overall: Peripheral blood was secured at the point of initial diagnosis, before any treatment. Overall study results and limits: Stable hyperthyroidism and ophthalmopathy were separated using 13 V-J signatures.

The CDR3 regions of TCR beta were amplified from RNA transcripts. TCR CDR3 regions were first amplified by RT-PCR with HTBI primers. MiXCR, run by TCRdb on the multiplex PCR reads, gives a single entry per CDR3 protein. This repertoire shows 370,000 or so distinct CDR3 sequences, 15% to 17% found once; its top ten account for roughly a quarter. Germline CDR1 and CDR2: SQVTM and ANQGSEA. V lost 4 bases to trimming and J lost 6 bases, with 16 bases between them. CDR3 length equals 13 residues. Diagnosing involved the use of clinical symptoms, serum thyroxine and TRAb, thyroid ultrasound and orbital computed tomography. The blood was taken when hyperthyroidism was first diagnosed, before any ophthalmopathy symptoms showed up. In regard to this clonotype: Its target is not known.

The sample consisted of blood. This rearrangement joins TRBV29-1 to TRBJ2-7, with D possibly matching TRBD2 (5 bases). This sequence originates from a woman younger than 35 with Graves' hyperthyroidism that later progressed to Graves' ophthalmopathy. DNA for the CDR3: TGCAGCGTTGTGCCGGAGGTCTCCCTCGAGCAGTACTTC. Protein sequence: CSVVPEVSLEQYF.